This T cell receptor beta chain was identified in a study of PD-1 blockade in classical Hodgkin lymphoma. The CDR3 loop spans 16 amino acids. V shed 0 bases and J 5 bases; nucleotides not matched to a gene: 5. CDR1 KGHSH and CDR2 LQKENI come from the germline V gene. Data came from immunoSEQ multiplex PCR; TCRdb stores just in-frame clones and leaves some out. Here the sample spans approximately 80,000 clones, about nine tenths being singletons. Autologous stem cell transplantation was followed by relapse in every patient, and brentuximab vedotin exposure varied. The count of this clone is one. This clonotype was obtained from a human donor with classical Hodgkin lymphoma. This chain uses TRBV18 with TRBJ2-3, with 10 bases matching TRBD2. The sequencing used peripheral blood mononuclear cells (PBMCs), collected at baseline. The CDR3 DNA reads TGTGCCAGCTCACCACCAGCTAGCGGGAGTGGAGATACGCAGTATTTT. This encodes CASSPPASGSGDTQYF.